This T cell receptor beta chain stems from a study of regulatory T cells in long-lasting Graves disease. Looking at the study overall: Graves' patients (newly diagnosed) had been on antithyroid drugs under 3 months.

This clonotype was counted at least ten times. The germline V and J ends were trimmed by 5 bases and 1 base, with 14 bases remaining between them. Germline-derived CDR1 and CDR2 are KGHSH and LQKENI. This CDR3 has 15 residues. Building of the TCR beta libraries involved iRepertoire HTBI primers and Arm-PCR of CDR3 regions. Original handling: Detected in the samples were about 60 TRBV and 14 TRBJ segments. TCRdb independently ran MiXCR on the multiplex PCR reads; one entry per CDR3 protein. TCRdb's processing, not the study's, gives the V and J calls here. The sample includes roughly 520,000 distinct CDR3 sequences, about 12% of them seen just once. Time point in this sample: newly diagnosed GD, antithyroid drugs for less than 3 months. From RNA extracted from PBMCs, the TCR library was made. Each patient gave approximately 9.2 milliliters of EDTA-anticoagulated peripheral blood. These data also featured in a second study, about T cells in Graves' hyperthyroidism and ophthalmopathy. According to that study: Uncontrolled infection, other autoimmune disease, pregnancy or lactation led to exclusion.

This chain uses TRBV18 with TRBJ1-1; D might be TRBD1 (6 bases). The source is a woman aged 25 to 39 with Graves disease. Here the sequenced sample was peripheral blood mononuclear cells (PBMCs), taken at new diagnosis, from a patient treated with antithyroid drugs. The CDR3 sequence: CASSTRQEPNTEAFF. The DNA of the CDR3 is TGTGCCAGCTCAACCAGACAGGAGCCGAACACTGAAGCTTTCTTT.